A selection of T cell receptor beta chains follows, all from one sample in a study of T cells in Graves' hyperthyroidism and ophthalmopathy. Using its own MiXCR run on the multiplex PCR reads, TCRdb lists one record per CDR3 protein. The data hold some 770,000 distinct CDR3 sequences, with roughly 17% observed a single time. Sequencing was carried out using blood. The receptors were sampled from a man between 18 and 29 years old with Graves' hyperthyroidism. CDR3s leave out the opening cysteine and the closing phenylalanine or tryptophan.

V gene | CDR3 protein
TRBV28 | ASSFRQGTDTQY
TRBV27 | ASSLGLALIYEQY
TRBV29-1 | SAMDREGYNEQF
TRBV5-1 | ASSSTSGSSYEQY
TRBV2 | ASKGGSSYNEQF
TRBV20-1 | SARTAQETQY
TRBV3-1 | ASSCVEGEGYEQY
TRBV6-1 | ASRPPGTDNYGYT
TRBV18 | ASSPKPGPGQGAYEQY
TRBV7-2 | ASSLTSGGSREEQY
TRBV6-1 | ASSWGGTETQY
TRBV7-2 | ASSPRRQVDEQF
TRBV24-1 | ATSDLRTGKGTGELF
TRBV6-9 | ASSSWGSNTGELF
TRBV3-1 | ASSLGISNYGYT
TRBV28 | ASSFEGEGNIQY
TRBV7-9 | ASSPGANNEQF
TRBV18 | ASSELLNTGELF
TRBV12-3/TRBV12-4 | ASSKDTYEQY
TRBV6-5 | ASSYGLAGGNYEQY
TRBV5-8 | ASSSGRFNQPQH
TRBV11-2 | ASSRTGVSYEQY
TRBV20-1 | SARDPGRGGGNQPQH
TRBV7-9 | ASSPRTTSRGNTQY
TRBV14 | ASSQTAAGAGYT
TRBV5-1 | ASSSQAGVNTGELF
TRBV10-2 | ASIGGLYNEQF
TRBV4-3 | ASSQDPGTADSQPQH
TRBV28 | ASSLRGSGANVLT
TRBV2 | ASSSPPSGRGSNTGELF
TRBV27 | ASSWGQTGGYGYT
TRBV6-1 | ASRPTTPSHTEAF
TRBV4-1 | ASSQGPGRGGTQY
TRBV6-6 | ASSYFGINQPQH
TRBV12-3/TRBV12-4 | ASRTGTGNEQF
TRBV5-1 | ASRQGPTNEKLF
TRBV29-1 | SAGVETDYEQY
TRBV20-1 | SATNLAGANVLT
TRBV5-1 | ASRRTGGMEAVGKLF
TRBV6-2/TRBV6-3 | ASTRTSGMRAFNEQF
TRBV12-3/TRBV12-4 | ASRGGGQGQAF
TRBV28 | ATTLIGAYEQY
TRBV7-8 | ASSLDSHNEQF
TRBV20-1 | SGQGSQETQY
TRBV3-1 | ASSRKGSYEQY
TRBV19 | ASRGTDTYNEQF
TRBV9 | ASSVGGSTDQETQY
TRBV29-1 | SAGRPNEKLF
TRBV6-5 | ASSYSGGEETQY
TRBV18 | ASSPTAGGSYNEQF
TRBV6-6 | ASSYASGPETQY
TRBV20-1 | SAWGPNWEKLF
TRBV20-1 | SATDGQGQINEQF